This T cell receptor (beta chain) was captured in a study of cytomegalovirus exposure and HLA in healthy donors. Libraries were prepared by immunoSEQ multiplex PCR; TCRdb keeps only in-frame clonotypes and omits some of them. The table records under 150,000 clones, approximately 87% of them present only once. The ends lost 10 bases at V and 2 bases at J; junction bases unmatched: 9. CDR3 size: 14 residues. Germline assignment: CDR1 MNHEY and CDR2 SMNVEV (reference sequence). The sequence was collected from a man between 18 and 35 years old in good health and CMV-seronegative. The sample comprised PBMCs. This sequence joins TRBV27 and TRBJ2-7; 9 bases align to TRBD1. The CDR3 region is CATRLDRGTYEQYF. The CDR3 nucleotides are TGTGCCACCCGGCTGGACAGGGGCACCTACGAGCAGTACTTC.